This TCR beta chain was documented in a study of T cells in localized non-small cell lung cancer. The table came from immunoSEQ multiplex PCR; TCRdb's copy has only in-frame clones and leaves some out. The sample has approximately 31,000 clones; roughly three quarters are singletons. Sequencing used peripheral blood, obtained before any cancer treatment. The sequence derives from a male donor older than 55 with stage II squamous cell lung carcinoma.

CDR3 protein: CASSPSPDRAGELFF. Written as DNA, the CDR3 is TGTGCCAGCAGCCCCAGCCCGGACAGGGCCGGGGAGCTGTTTTTT. The V call is TRBV6-5, the J call TRBJ2-2; 8 bases match TRBD1. Trimming at V came to 6 bases and at J to 6 bases, leaving 9 bases not matched to a gene. The germline CDR1 and CDR2 sequences are MNHEY and SVGAGI. This CDR3 spans 15 amino acids.